A selection of T cell receptor beta chains follows, all from one sample in a study of blood T cell repertoires in COVID-19. Here immunoSEQ multiplex PCR was the method, and the copy in TCRdb shows in-frame clones only, minus some. The sample includes about 290,000 clones, 85% to 90% of them seen just once. What was sequenced was peripheral blood. These TCRs come from a man in his forties or fifties with acute or convalescent COVID-19. CDR3s leave out the opening cysteine and the closing phenylalanine or tryptophan. The order of the fields is V gene, J gene, CDR3 length, CDR3 protein.

>TRBV5-1|TRBJ2-1|11
ASSLDGYNEQF
>TRBV6-5|TRBJ1-1|13
ASSPLTNMNTEAF
>TRBV10-3|TRBJ1-1|10
AISGSGGEAF
>TRBV5-1|TRBJ2-3|12
ASSLSGRADTQY
>TRBV5-1|TRBJ1-1|14
ASSLELGTPNTEAF
>TRBV9|TRBJ2-7|11
ASSVGPQYEQY
>TRBV2|TRBJ1-5|14
ASTSGQGENNQPQH
>TRBV5-1|TRBJ1-6|13
ASTQDRGLGSPLH
>TRBV6-5|TRBJ2-7|12
ASSNGGGKYEQY
>TRBV5-4|TRBJ2-2|14
ASSLDGGANTGELF
>TRBV11-2|TRBJ1-4|13
ASSLTGGVDEKLF
>TRBV2|TRBJ2-2|14
ASSVQGASNTGELF
>TRBV28|TRBJ1-5|11
ASSFGGNQPQH
>TRBV7-8|TRBJ2-2|13
ASSAPGQYTGELF
>TRBV2|TRBJ2-2|13
ASSLERGSPGELF
>TRBV4-1|TRBJ2-3|14
ASSLQGPPGTDTQY
>TRBV7-3|TRBJ2-3|14
ASSLALAGGTDTQY
>TRBV29-1|TRBJ1-4|10
SADRGDEKLF
>TRBV2|TRBJ1-4|11
ASSRDNNEKLF
>TRBV5-4|TRBJ1-4|11
ATQRTTNEKLF
>TRBV5-1|TRBJ1-2|12
ASSLWDSDYGYT
>TRBV30|TRBJ1-3|12
AWSYTGSGNTIY
>TRBV6-2/TRBV6-3|TRBJ2-7|14
ASSYSDRGRPYEQY
>TRBV29-1|TRBJ1-5|11
SVRGQGNQPQH
>TRBV5-1|TRBJ1-1|12
ASSFTAPNTEAF
>TRBV12-5|TRBJ2-1|13
ASGLGGGDYNEQF
>TRBV9|TRBJ2-7|12
ASSVGGRSYEQY
>TRBV13|TRBJ2-7|13
ASSTRQGLGHEQY
>TRBV5-1|TRBJ2-5|14
ASSLASGQGMETQY
>TRBV11-3|TRBJ2-3|13
ASSLHRASTDTQY
>TRBV30|TRBJ1-1|12
AWSVRIGATEAF
>TRBV6-1|TRBJ1-1|12
ASSDVALYTEAF
>TRBV6-1|TRBJ1-1|11
ASSEIESLPLG
>TRBV6-2/TRBV6-3|TRBJ2-6|14
ASSYLTGVGANVLT
>TRBV29-1|TRBJ2-1|14
SVEPGEASSYNEQF
>TRBV6-1|TRBJ1-5|14
ASSQGTGGGNQPQH
>TRBV24-1|TRBJ1-2|10
ATADRDSGYT
>TRBV6-1|TRBJ2-2|14
ASSETSGVGPGELF
>TRBV2|TRBJ2-2|11
ATTGGNTGELF
>TRBV14|TRBJ2-1|10
ASSLQGYEQF
>TRBV27|TRBJ1-3|13
ASSRDTSSGNTIY
>TRBV27|TRBJ1-2|11
ASSFAGVRGYT
>TRBV5-8|TRBJ2-3|13
ASSLGQGLPDTQY
>TRBV7-9|TRBJ1-2|12
ASSPSGDYYGYT
>TRBV5-6|TRBJ1-1|15
ASSLDRDSQGGTEAF
>TRBV27|TRBJ1-6|11
ASSTGWASPLH
>TRBV7-9|TRBJ2-7|13
ASSSTTGGTYEQY
>TRBV14|TRBJ2-2|17
ASSQGRTGARVDTGELF
>TRBV6-5|TRBJ1-1|9
ASRLNTEAF
>TRBV15|TRBJ1-3|13
ATSPRRIPGNTIY
>TRBV5-4|TRBJ1-1|14
ASSPSPRVEDTEAF
>TRBV21-1|TRBJ1-6|13
ASAHRQLNNSPLH